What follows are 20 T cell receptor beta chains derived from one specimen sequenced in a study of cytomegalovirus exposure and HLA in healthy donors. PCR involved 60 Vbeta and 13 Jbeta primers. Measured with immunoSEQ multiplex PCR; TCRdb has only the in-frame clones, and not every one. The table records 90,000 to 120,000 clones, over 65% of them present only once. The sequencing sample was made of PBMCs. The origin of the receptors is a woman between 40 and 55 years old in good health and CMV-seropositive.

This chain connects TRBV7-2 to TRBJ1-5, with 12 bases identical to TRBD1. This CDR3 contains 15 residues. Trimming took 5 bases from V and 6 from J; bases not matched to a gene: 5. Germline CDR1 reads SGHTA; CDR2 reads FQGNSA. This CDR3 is CASSRDRGQGQPQHF. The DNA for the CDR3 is TGTGCCAGCAGCAGGGACAGGGGGCAGGGTCAGCCCCAGCATTTT.

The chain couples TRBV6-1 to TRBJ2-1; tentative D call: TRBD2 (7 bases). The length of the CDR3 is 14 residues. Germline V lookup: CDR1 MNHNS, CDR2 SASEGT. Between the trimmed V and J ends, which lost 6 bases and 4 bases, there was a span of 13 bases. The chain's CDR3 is CASREGGGYNEQFF. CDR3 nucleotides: TGTGCCAGCAGGGAGGGGGGGGGATACAATGAGCAGTTCTTC.

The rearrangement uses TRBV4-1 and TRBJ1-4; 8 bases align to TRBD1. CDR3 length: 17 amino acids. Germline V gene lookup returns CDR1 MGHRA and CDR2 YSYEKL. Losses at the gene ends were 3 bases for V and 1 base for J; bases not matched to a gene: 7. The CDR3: CASSHGQGRKTNEKLFF. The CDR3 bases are TGCGCCAGCAGCCATGGACAGGGAAGGAAAACTAATGAAAAACTGTTTTTT.

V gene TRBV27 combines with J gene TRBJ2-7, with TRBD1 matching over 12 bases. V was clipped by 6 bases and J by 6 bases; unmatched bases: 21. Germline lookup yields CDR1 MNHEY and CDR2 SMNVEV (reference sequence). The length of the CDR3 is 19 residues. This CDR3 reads CASSPPGQGARFGRSEQYF. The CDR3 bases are TGTGCCAGCAGCCCCCCGGGACAGGGGGCGCGTTTTGGTCGGTCCGAGCAGTACTTC.

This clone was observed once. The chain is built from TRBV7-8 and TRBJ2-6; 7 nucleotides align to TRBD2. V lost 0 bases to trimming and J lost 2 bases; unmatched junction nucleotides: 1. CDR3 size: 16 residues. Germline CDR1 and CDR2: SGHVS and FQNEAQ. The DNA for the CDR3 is TGTGCCAGCAGCTTAGCGGGAGGGACTGGGGCCAACGTCCTGACTTTC. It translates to CASSLAGGTGANVLTF.

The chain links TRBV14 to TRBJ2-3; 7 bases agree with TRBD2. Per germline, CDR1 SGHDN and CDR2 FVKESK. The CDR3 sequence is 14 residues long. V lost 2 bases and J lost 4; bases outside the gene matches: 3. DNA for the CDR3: TGTGCCAGCAGCCAAAGACGGGGGGCAGATACGCAGTATTTT. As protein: CASSQRRGADTQYF. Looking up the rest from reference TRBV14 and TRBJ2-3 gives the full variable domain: EAGVTQFPSHSVIEKGQTVTLRCDPISGHDNLYWYRRVMGKEIKFLLHFVKESKQDESGMPNNRFLAERTGGTYSTLKVQPAELEDSGVYFCASSQRRGADTQYFGPGTRLTVL.

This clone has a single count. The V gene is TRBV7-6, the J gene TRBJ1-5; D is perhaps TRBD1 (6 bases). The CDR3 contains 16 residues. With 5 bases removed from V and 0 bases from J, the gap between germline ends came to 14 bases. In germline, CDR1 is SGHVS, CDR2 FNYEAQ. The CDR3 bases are TGTGCCAGCAGCCCCTCGGACAGTTATAGCAATCAGCCCCAGCATTTT. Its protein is CASSPSDSYSNQPQHF. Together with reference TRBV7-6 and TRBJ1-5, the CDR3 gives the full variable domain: GAGVSQSPRYKVTKRGQDVALRCDPISGHVSLYWYRQALGQGPEFLTYFNYEAQQDKSGLPNDRFSAERPEGSISTLTIQRTEQRDSAMYRCASSPSDSYSNQPQHFGDGTRLSIL.

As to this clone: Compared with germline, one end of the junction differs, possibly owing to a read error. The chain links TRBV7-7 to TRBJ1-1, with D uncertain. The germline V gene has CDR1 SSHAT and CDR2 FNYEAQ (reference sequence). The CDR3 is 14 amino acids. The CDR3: CASSPINKNTEAFF. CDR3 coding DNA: TGTGCTAGCAGCCCCATTAACAAGAACACTGAAGCTTTCTTT.

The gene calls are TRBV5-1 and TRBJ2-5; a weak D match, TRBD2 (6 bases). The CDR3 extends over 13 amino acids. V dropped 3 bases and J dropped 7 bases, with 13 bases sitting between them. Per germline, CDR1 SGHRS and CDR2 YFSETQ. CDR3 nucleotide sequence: TGCGCCAGCAGCTCCGACTTGGAGGGGACCCAGTACTTC. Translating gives CASSSDLEGTQYF.

As DNA, the CDR3 is TGTGCCAGCAGCGCACAGACCGGGGAGCTGTTTTTT. Translation gives CASSAQTGELFF. This sequence joins TRBV7-2 and TRBJ2-2; D is unresolved. Trimming pared 5 bases from V and 5 bases from J, leaving 6 bases between. This CDR3 contains 12 residues. Germline values: CDR1 SGHTA, CDR2 FQGNSA. Together with reference TRBV7-2 and TRBJ2-2, the CDR3 gives the full variable domain: GAGVSQSPSNKVTEKGKDVELRCDPISGHTALYWYRQSLGQGLEFLIYFQGNSAPDKSGLPSDRFSAERTGGSVSTLTIQRTQQEDSAVYLCASSAQTGELFFGEGSRLTVL.

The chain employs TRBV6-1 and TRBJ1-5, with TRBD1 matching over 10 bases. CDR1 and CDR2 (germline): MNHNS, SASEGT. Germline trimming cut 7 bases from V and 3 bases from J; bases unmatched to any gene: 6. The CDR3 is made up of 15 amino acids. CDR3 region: CASTDRGLDNQPQHF. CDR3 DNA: TGTGCCAGCACTGACAGGGGGCTCGACAATCAGCCCCAGCATTTT.

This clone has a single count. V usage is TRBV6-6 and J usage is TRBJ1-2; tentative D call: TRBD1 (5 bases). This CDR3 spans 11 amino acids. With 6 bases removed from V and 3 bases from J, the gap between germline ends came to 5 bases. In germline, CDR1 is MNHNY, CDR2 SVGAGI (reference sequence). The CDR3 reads CASSRDYGYTF. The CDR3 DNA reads TGTGCCAGCAGCAGGGACTATGGCTACACCTTC.

The CDR3 loop is CASSPGIGQPQHF. CDR3 nucleotide sequence: TGTGCCAGCAGTCCAGGGATTGGACAGCCCCAGCATTTT. The V and J genes are TRBV6-6 and TRBJ1-5; TRBD1 is a possible D gene (5 bases). CDR1 and CDR2 (germline): MNHNY, SVGAGI (reference sequence). V was trimmed by 5 bases and J by 7 bases, leaving 12 bases between them. CDR3 length equals 13 residues.

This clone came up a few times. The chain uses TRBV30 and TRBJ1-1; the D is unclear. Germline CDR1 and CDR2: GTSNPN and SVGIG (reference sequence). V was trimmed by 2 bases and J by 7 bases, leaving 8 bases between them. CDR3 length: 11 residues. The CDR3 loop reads CAWSRQYEAFF. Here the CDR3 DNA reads TGTGCCTGGAGTCGCCAGTATGAAGCTTTCTTT.

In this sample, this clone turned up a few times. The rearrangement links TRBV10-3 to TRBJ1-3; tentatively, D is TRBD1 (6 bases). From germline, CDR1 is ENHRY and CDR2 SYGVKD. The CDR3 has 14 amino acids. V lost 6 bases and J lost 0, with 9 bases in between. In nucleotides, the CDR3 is TGTGCCATCAGGGCAGGGGCCTCTGGAAACACCATATATTTT. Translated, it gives CAIRAGASGNTIYF.

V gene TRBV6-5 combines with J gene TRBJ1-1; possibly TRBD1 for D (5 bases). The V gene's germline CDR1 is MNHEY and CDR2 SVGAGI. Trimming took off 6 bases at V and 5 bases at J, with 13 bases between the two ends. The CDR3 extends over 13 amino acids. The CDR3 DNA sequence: TGTGCCAGCAGCTCAGGGATAGGGACTGAAGCTTTCTTT. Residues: CASSSGIGTEAFF.

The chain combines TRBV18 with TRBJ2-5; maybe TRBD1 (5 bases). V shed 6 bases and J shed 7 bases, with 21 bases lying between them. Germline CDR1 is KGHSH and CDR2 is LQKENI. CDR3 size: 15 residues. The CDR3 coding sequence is TGTGCCAGCTCCCTAATGGGGCAGGTGTTGGGGACCCAGTACTTC. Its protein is CASSLMGQVLGTQYF.

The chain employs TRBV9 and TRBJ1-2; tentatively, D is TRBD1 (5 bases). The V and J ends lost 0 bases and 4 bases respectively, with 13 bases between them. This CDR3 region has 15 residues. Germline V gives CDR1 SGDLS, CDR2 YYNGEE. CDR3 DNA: TGTGCCAGCAGCGTAGCTGCGGGACCGGGCTATGGCTACACCTTC. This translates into CASSVAAGPGYGYTF. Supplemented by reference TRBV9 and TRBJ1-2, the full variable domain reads DSGVTQTPKHLITATGQRVTLRCSPRSGDLSVYWYQQSLDQGLQFLIQYYNGEERAKGNILERFSAQQFPDLHSELNLSSLELGDSALYFCASSVAAGPGYGYTFGSGTRLTVV.

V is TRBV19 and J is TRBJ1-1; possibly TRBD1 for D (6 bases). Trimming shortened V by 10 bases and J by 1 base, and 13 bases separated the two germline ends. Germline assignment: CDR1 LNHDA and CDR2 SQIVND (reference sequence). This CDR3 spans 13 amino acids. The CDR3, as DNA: TGTGCCACTTACAGGGACGCGAACACTGAAGCTTTCTTT. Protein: CATYRDANTEAFF.

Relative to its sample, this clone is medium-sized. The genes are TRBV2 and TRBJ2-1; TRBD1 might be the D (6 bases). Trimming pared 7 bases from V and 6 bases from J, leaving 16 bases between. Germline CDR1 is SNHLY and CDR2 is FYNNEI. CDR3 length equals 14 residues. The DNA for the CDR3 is TGTGCCAGCAACCGGGACACATCTCTCAATGAGCAGTTCTTC. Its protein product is CASNRDTSLNEQFF.